This T cell receptor (beta chain) is drawn from a study of shared clonotypes between healthy human individuals. Study-wide points: Relative to clonotypes present in all four donors, those not shared had lower generation probabilities. Among donors, the sharing of clonotypes was expected to be influenced by sequencing depth.

CDR1 and CDR2 (germline): SEHNR, FQNEAQ (reference sequence). The CDR3 runs to 17 residues. The ends lost 5 bases at V and 3 bases at J; junction bases unmatched: 11. As concerns this clone: Its antigen remains unknown.

Only in-frame clones appear in the TCRdb table, and some are missing; sequencing was by immunoSEQ multiplex PCR. The profile covers 500,000 to 550,000 clones, with roughly 95% appearing a single time and about 0.06% taken by the ten largest. This sequence originates from a woman in her twenties or thirties in good health. The chain combines TRBV7-9 with TRBJ1-2; 11 positions match TRBD1. The sample taken for sequencing was naive CD4+ T cells sorted from blood. Subset here: CD45RA+ positively selected. In DNA, the CDR3 is TGTGCCAGCAGCCCCGGGACAGGGGGGTTTTGGTACTATGGCTACACCTTC. This translates into CASSPGTGGFWYYGYTF.